Listed below are T cell receptor beta chains from one sample, sequenced in a study of kidney transplant recipient with SARS-CoV-2 infection. Using its own MiXCR run on the reads, TCRdb lists one record per CDR3 protein. Of about 240,000 distinct CDR3 sequences detected, 25% to 35% appear once; the ten largest clones hold almost 7.5%. The input for sequencing was a blood sample, taken at baseline and between days 110 and 120 from a kidney transplant recipient. The receptors come from a young adult male patient who had COVID-19 and was a kidney transplant recipient. Some of the T cells may derive from the graft donor. The CDR3 runs from the conserved cysteine through the conserved F or W. D genes are given only for firm matches. Some rows mark clone size as missing; the rest say once, few, many or name a class of expanded clone.

j_gene,d_gene,v_gene,abundance,CDR3nt,CDR3aa
TRBJ1-2,NA,TRBV15,many,TGTGCCACCAGCAACATTATAAGGTGTGGAAAGACCTATGGCTACACCTTC,CATSNIIRCGKTYGYTF
TRBJ1-2,NA,TRBV7-4,many,TGTGCCAGCAGCGAAGGCACTTCAGCTCGAAAGACCTATGGCTACACCTTC,CASSEGTSARKTYGYTF
TRBJ1-2,NA,TRBV5-4,NA,TGTGCCAGCAGCTTCGAGGTCACAGGCTATGGCTACACCTTC,CASSFEVTGYGYTF
TRBJ2-7,NA,TRBV19,many,TGTGCCAGTAGTACCAGAGGCCGGATCTCCTACGAGCAGTACTTC,CASSTRGRISYEQYF
TRBJ2-2,TRBD2,TRBV2,many,TGTGCCAGCAGTGAACTGGGCGGGAGCCCCCCCGGGGAGCTGTTTTTT,CASSELGGSPPGELFF
TRBJ2-4,NA,TRBV28,NA,TGTGCCAGCAGTTCCCTCCGAGAGGGGCTAGCAAAAAACATTCAGTACTTC,CASSSLREGLAKNIQYF
TRBJ1-2,NA,TRBV5-5,many,TGTGCCAGCGTTAGTCATGTCTCGCGAAAGACCTATGGCTACACCTTC,CASVSHVSRKTYGYTF
TRBJ1-1,NA,TRBV12-3/TRBV12-4,many,TGTGCCAGCAGTTTGCAGGGCGGGCGCGCTTTCTTT,CASSLQGGRAFF
TRBJ2-7,TRBD1,TRBV6-5,many,TGTGCCAGCAGTTACAGGGGGCCTACCTACGAGCAGTACTTC,CASSYRGPTYEQYF
TRBJ2-3,TRBD2,TRBV6-4,few,TGTGCCAGCAGTGACTCAGCGGGAGGGCCAGATACGCAGTATTTT,CASSDSAGGPDTQYF
TRBJ2-5,NA,TRBV14,few,TGTGCCAGCAATCAGGGAGGTCAAGAGACCCAGTACTTC,CASNQGGQETQYF
TRBJ1-5,NA,TRBV6-2/TRBV6-3,many,TGTGCCAGCAAAGGGTCGGCAGGGAATAGCAATCAGCCCCAGCATTTT,CASKGSAGNSNQPQHF